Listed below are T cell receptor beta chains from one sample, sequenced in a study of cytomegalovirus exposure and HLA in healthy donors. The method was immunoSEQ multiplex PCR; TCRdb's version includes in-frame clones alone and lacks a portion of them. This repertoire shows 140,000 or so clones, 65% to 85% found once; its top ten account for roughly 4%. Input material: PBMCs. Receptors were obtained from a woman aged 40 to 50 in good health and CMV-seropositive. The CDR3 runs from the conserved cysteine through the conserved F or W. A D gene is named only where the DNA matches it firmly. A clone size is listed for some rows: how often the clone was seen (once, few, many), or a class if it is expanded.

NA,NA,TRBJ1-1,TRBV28,CASKGQHHTEAFF,TGTGCCAGCAAGGGACAACATCACACTGAAGCTTTCTTT
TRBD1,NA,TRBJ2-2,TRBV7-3,CASSLRGQGLANTGELFF,TGTGCCAGCAGCTTACGGGGACAGGGGTTGGCGAACACCGGGGAGCTGTTTTTT
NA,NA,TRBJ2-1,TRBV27,CASSLSFPLRATHNEQFF,TGTGCCAGCAGTTTATCTTTTCCTCTGCGGGCGACCCACAATGAGCAGTTCTTC
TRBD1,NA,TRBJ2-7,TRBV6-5,CASERDRGIYEQYF,TGTGCCAGCGAGAGGGACAGGGGTATCTACGAGCAGTACTTC
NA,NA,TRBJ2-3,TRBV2,CARLVGGGVTDTQYF,TGTGCCAGGTTGGTAGGGGGCGGGGTGACAGATACGCAGTATTTT
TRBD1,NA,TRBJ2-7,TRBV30,CAWSSRGPSYEQYF,TGTGCCTGGAGTAGCAGGGGGCCCTCCTACGAGCAGTACTTC
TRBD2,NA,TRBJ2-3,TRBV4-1,CASSLRLAGEDTQYF,TGCGCCAGCAGCTTGCGACTAGCGGGAGAAGATACGCAGTATTTT
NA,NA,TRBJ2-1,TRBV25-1,CATGVGSGMEVGEQFF,TGTGCCACCGGCGTAGGTTCGGGGATGGAGGTCGGGGAGCAGTTCTTC
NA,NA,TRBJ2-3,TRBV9,CASSVEHGGSTDTQYF,TGTGCCAGCAGCGTAGAACATGGGGGGTCCACAGATACGCAGTATTTT
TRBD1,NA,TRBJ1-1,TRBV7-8,CASSLPQGVNTEAFF,TGTGCCAGCAGCTTACCCCAGGGGGTGAACACTGAAGCTTTCTTT
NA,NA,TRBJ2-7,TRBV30,CAWSVGGASEQYF,TGTGCCTGGAGTGTAGGGGGGGCGTCGGAGCAGTACTTC
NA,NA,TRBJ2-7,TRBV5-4,CASSLGGGSLYEQYF,TGTGCCAGCAGCTTGGGAGGTGGCAGCCTATACGAGCAGTACTTC
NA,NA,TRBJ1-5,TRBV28,CASSFTRDQPQHF,TGTGCCAGCAGTTTCACCCGGGATCAGCCCCAGCATTTT
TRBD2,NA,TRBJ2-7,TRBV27,CASARTSGRNEQYF,TGTGCCAGCGCCCGGACTAGCGGGAGAAACGAGCAGTACTTC
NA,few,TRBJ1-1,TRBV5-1,CASSLAYGGRGDSAAFF,TGCGCCAGCAGCTTGGCCTATGGCGGGCGCGGGGATTCAGCAGCTTTCTTT
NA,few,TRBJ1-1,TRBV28,CASSTTPTGWSEAFF,TGTGCCAGCAGTACGACCCCGACAGGTTGGTCTGAAGCTTTCTTT
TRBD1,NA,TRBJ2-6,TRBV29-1,CSVGTGASGANVLTF,TGCAGCGTTGGGACAGGGGCGTCTGGGGCCAACGTCCTGACTTTC
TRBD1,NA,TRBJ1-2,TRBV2,CASRQGQGPYGYTF,TGTGCCAGCAGACAGGGACAGGGACCGTATGGCTACACCTTC
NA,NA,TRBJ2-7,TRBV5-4,CASSLDSGYEQYF,TGTGCCAGCAGCTTGGATAGCGGATACGAGCAGTACTTC
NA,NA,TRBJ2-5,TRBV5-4,CASSLGDTQETQYF,TGTGCCAGCAGCTTAGGGGACACTCAAGAGACCCAGTACTTC
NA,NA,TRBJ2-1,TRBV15,CATSRAVSYNEQFF,TGTGCCACCAGCAGAGCCGTATCCTACAATGAGCAGTTCTTC
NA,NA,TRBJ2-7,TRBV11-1,CASSSLNEQYF,TGTGCCAGCAGCTCGTTAAACGAGCAGTACTTC
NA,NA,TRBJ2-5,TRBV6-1,CASSETPSWQETQYF,TGTGCCAGCAGTGAAACCCCTAGCTGGCAAGAGACCCAGTACTTC
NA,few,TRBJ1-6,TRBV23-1,CASSRQGNSPLHF,TGCGCCAGCAGTCGCCAGGGCAATTCACCCCTCCACTTT
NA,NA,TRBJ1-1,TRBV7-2,CASSLGGDTEAFF,TGTGCCAGCAGCTTAGGCGGAGACACTGAAGCTTTCTTT
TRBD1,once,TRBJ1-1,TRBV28,CASTPSDREAFF,TGTGCCAGCACCCCTTCGGACAGGGAAGCTTTCTTT
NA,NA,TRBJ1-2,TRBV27,CASSTGSGYTF,TGTGCCAGCAGTACAGGGTCCGGCTACACCTTC
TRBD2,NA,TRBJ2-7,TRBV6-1,CASRTSGTSVHEQYF,TGTGCCAGCAGAACTTCCGGGACTAGCGTCCACGAGCAGTACTTC
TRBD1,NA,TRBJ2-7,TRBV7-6,CASSSGTASSYEQYF,TGTGCCAGCAGCTCCGGGACAGCGAGCTCCTACGAGCAGTACTTC
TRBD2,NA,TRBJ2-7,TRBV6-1,CASKAGGPYEQYF,TGTGCCAGCAAAGCGGGAGGCCCCTACGAGCAGTACTTC
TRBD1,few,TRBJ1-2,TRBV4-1,CASSQEDRDFATF,TGCGCCAGCAGCCAAGAGGACAGGGATTTCGCCACCTTC